This T cell receptor beta chain was sequenced in a study of blood T cell repertoires in COVID-19. Study-level background: Whether acute or convalescent, the COVID-19 samples came from the United States, Italy and Spain. PBMCs, B-cell-depleted T cells, or T cells were the source of the cDNA or gDNA that made up the material.

The study drew participants aged about 18 to 95 years from some 24 US areas. The CDR3 has 14 amino acids. V shed 5 bases and J 3 bases; nucleotides not matched to a gene: 3. The germline V gene encodes CDR1 SGHTA and CDR2 FQGNSA. The repertoire was sequenced with immunoSEQ multiplex PCR; TCRdb's copy has only in-frame clones and lacks some. The sample gives 150,000 to 250,000 clones, 82% of which show up once; 12% is in the top ten. This clonotype was sampled from a middle-aged man who had recovered from COVID-19. The sample comprised PBMCs or T cells enriched from blood (not recorded which). The chain joins TRBV7-2 to TRBJ1-1; TRBD1 matches 10 bases. The CDR3 DNA reads as TGTGCCAGCAGCGGGGGACAGGGGTACACTGAAGCTTTCTTT. Its protein product is CASSGGQGYTEAFF.